These 20 T cell receptor beta chains were sequenced from one sample in a study of T cell responses to AZD1222 COVID-19 vaccine. Sequencing was performed with immunoSEQ multiplex PCR; in TCRdb, only in-frame clones are kept and a portion is missing. The sample shows 100,000 to 150,000 clones, under 95% of them seen only once. Sequencing used peripheral blood, obtained on day 0 of AZD1222 vaccination. The receptors derive from an adult in good health.

This clone was counted only a few times. The chain joins TRBV15 to TRBJ2-1; TRBD1 might be the D (5 bases). V lost 9 bases and J 7 bases, leaving 19 bases between the germline ends. CDR3 length equals 14 residues. CDR1 and CDR2 from the germline V gene are LNHNV and YYDKDF (reference sequence). As DNA, the CDR3 is TGTGCCACGGGGTCAGGACAAAGTTTAAATGAGCAGTTCTTC. Its protein product is CATGSGQSLNEQFF.

CDR3 DNA sequence: TGTGCCAGCAGCTTCGCAGCGGGCACTGAAGCTTTCTTT. Translation: CASSFAAGTEAFF. V and J are TRBV7-3 and TRBJ1-1; D gene ambiguous. This CDR3 is 13 amino acids long. Per the germline V gene, CDR1 is SGHTA and CDR2 is FQGTGA. V was pared by 3 bases and J by 4 bases, with 9 bases between.

This chain connects TRBV7-9 to TRBJ2-1; D is undetermined. The CDR3 covers 17 residues. The germline gives CDR1 SEHNR, CDR2 FQNEAQ (reference sequence). The ends were cut back, 5 bases at V and 7 bases at J, with 24 bases in the middle. The CDR3 loop is CASSPQIGVLSFNEQFF. The DNA of the CDR3 is TGTGCCAGCAGCCCCCAAATCGGAGTCCTATCATTTAATGAGCAGTTCTTC. The full variable domain, with the rest looked up from reference TRBV7-9 and TRBJ2-1, is DTGVSQNPRHKITKRGQNVTFRCDPISEHNRLYWYRQTLGQGPEFLTYFQNEAQLEKSRLLSDRFSAERPKGSFSTLEIQRTEQGDSAMYLCASSPQIGVLSFNEQFFGPGTRLTVL.

The chain carries TRBV10-3 and TRBJ2-2; 9 positions match TRBD1. J gave up 6 bases and V 2 bases, and 7 bases lay outside the gene matches. Germline V gives CDR1 ENHRY, CDR2 SYGVKD. The CDR3 is 16 amino acids. The CDR3 loop reads CAISETGTGSSGELFF. CDR3 coding DNA: TGTGCCATCAGTGAGACCGGGACAGGGAGCTCCGGGGAGCTGTTTTTT.

The V gene is TRBV4-2, the J gene TRBJ2-5; D is unclear. Germline V gene sequence: CDR1 LGHNA, CDR2 YNFKEQ. V was trimmed by 0 bases and J by 4 bases, leaving 12 bases between them. The CDR3 has 15 amino acids. The CDR3 spells CASSQDQLWTETQYF. Written as DNA, the CDR3 is TGTGCCAGCAGCCAAGATCAACTATGGACAGAGACCCAGTACTTC.

This chain's CDR3 is CASSQGRNSGVGETQYF. CDR3 in DNA: TGTGCCAGCAGCCAAGGCCGGAATAGCGGGGTAGGAGAGACCCAGTACTTC. The rearrangement uses TRBV14 and TRBJ2-5; 8 positions match TRBD2. The CDR3 consists of 17 residues. V was clipped by 1 base and J by 4 bases; unmatched bases: 11. Germline assignment: CDR1 SGHDN and CDR2 FVKESK.

The chain combines TRBV7-3 with TRBJ2-3; the match to TRBD2 covers 8 bases. Trimming took 1 base from V and 0 from J; bases not matched to a gene: 3. The germline V gene has CDR1 SGHTA and CDR2 FQGTGA. CDR3 length: 16 amino acids. CDR3 loop: CASSLSPSGSTDTQYF. Here the CDR3 DNA reads TGTGCCAGCAGCTTAAGTCCTAGCGGGAGCACAGATACGCAGTATTTT.

The chain joins TRBV29-1 to TRBJ1-2; D remains unclear. Germline loops: CDR1 SQVTM, CDR2 ANQGSEA. The CDR3 runs to 13 residues. V was shortened by 1 base and J by 2 bases, with 8 bases between the two germline ends. CDR3 amino acids: CSVEAAENYGYTF. The CDR3 nucleotides are TGCAGCGTTGAAGCCGCCGAGAACTATGGCTACACCTTC.

V gene TRBV5-1 combines with J gene TRBJ2-1; 8 bases match TRBD2. With V trimmed by 1 base and J by 8 bases, 8 bases remained unmatched. CDR1 is SGHRS, CDR2 YFSETQ, per germline. There are 15 residues in the CDR3. The CDR3 protein is CASSLSTGGPDEQFF. DNA for the CDR3: TGCGCCAGCAGCTTGTCAACGGGAGGGCCTGATGAGCAGTTCTTC.

The chain employs TRBV7-8 and TRBJ1-5, with D perhaps matching TRBD1 (6 bases). This CDR3 has 15 residues. Trimming took 5 bases from V and 6 from J, leaving 17 bases between them. Germline V lookup: CDR1 SGHVS, CDR2 FQNEAQ. The CDR3 nucleotides read TGTGCCAGCAGCCTCCTGGGGACAATTGCTCAGCCCCAGCATTTT. As protein: CASSLLGTIAQPQHF. The variable domain in full, with the rest retrieved from reference TRBV7-8 and TRBJ1-5, is GAGVSQSPRYKVAKRGQDVALRCDPISGHVSLFWYQQALGQGPEFLTYFQNEAQLDKSGLPSDRFFAERPEGSVSTLKIQRTQQEDSAVYLCASSLLGTIAQPQHFGDGTRLSIL.

CDR3 loop: CASSSRGQGGQPQHF. The CDR3 DNA follows: TGTGCCAGCTCATCGAGGGGACAGGGGGGTCAGCCCCAGCATTTT. The chain recombines TRBV18 with TRBJ1-5, with 11 bases lining up with TRBD1. CDR3 length: 15 residues. Germline-derived CDR1 and CDR2 are KGHSH and LQKENI. With 5 bases clipped from V and 6 bases from J, the junction kept 6 bases outside the gene matches.

This chain connects TRBV19 to TRBJ1-2, with no clear D. The CDR3 extends over 13 amino acids. In germline, CDR1 is LNHDA, CDR2 SQIVND (reference sequence). V was shortened by 0 bases and J by 7 bases, with 9 bases between the two germline ends. The CDR3 loop reads CASSIDRTAGYTF. CDR3 in DNA: TGTGCCAGTAGTATAGATCGAACAGCTGGCTACACCTTC. Full variable domain (remainder filled in from reference TRBV19 and TRBJ1-2): DGGITQSPKYLFRKEGQNVTLSCEQNLNHDAMYWYRQDPGQGLRLIYYSQIVNDFQKGDIAEGYSVSREKKESFPLTVTSAQKNPTAFYLCASSIDRTAGYTFGSGTRLTVV.

A word on this clone: The same CDR3 can be traced to other DNA sequences in this sample. This chain uses TRBV27 with TRBJ1-2; D gene ambiguous. Germline CDR1 reads MNHEY; CDR2 reads SMNVEV (reference sequence). V lost 6 bases and J 2 bases, leaving 10 bases between the germline ends. This CDR3 has 13 amino acids. The chain's CDR3 is CASSPDGNYGYTF. As DNA, the CDR3 is TGTGCCAGCAGCCCAGACGGAAACTATGGCTACACCTTC.

The genes are TRBV28 and TRBJ1-3, with 12 positions matching TRBD1. The CDR3 length is 15 residues. CDR1 and CDR2 from the germline V gene are MDHEN and SYDVKM. Trimming cost V 7 bases and J 3 bases; bases outside gene matches: 4. The CDR3 is CASKGQGAFGNTIYF. CDR3 coding DNA: TGTGCCAGCAAGGGACAGGGGGCATTTGGAAACACCATATATTTT.

The chain carries TRBV12-5 and TRBJ1-2; D unclear. Germline V gives CDR1 LGHNT, CDR2 FRNRAP. The CDR3 consists of 12 residues. V shed 0 bases and J shed 5 bases, with 4 bases lying between them. In DNA, the CDR3 is TGTGCTAGTGGTTTGGTAACGTATGGCTACACCTTC. Protein: CASGLVTYGYTF.

V gene TRBV25-1 combines with J gene TRBJ1-2, with 7 bases lining up with TRBD1. This CDR3 spans 12 amino acids. V shed 7 bases and J 4 bases; nucleotides not matched to a gene: 3. Germline loops: CDR1 MGHDK, CDR2 SYGVNS. The CDR3 region is CASTDRAYGYTF. The DNA of the CDR3 is TGTGCCAGCACCGACAGGGCCTATGGCTACACCTTC.

The chain uses TRBV5-5 and TRBJ1-5; no definite D call. Looked up from germline, CDR1 is SGHKS and CDR2 is YYEKEE (reference sequence). This CDR3 contains 13 residues. Trimming removed 2 bases from V and 4 bases from J, with 7 bases in between. CDR3 in amino acids: CASSLLGNQPQHF. CDR3 coding DNA: TGTGCCAGCAGCTTATTAGGAAATCAGCCCCAGCATTTT.

The chain couples TRBV19 to TRBJ1-6, with D possibly TRBD1 on 6 matching bases. Germline CDR1 is LNHDA and CDR2 is SQIVND (reference sequence). CDR3 length: 15 residues. Trimming pared 4 bases from V and 8 bases from J, leaving 15 bases between. The CDR3 loop reads CASSRPGGADSPLHF. CDR3 nucleotides: TGTGCCAGTAGTAGGCCGGGGGGCGCGGATTCACCCCTCCACTTT. Based on the CDR3 plus reference TRBV19 and TRBJ1-6, the full variable domain is DGGITQSPKYLFRKEGQNVTLSCEQNLNHDAMYWYRQDPGQGLRLIYYSQIVNDFQKGDIAEGYSVSREKKESFPLTVTSAQKNPTAFYLCASSRPGGADSPLHFGNGTRLTVT.

This clone was counted only a few times. The chain has TRBV5-1 and TRBJ1-4, with no clear D. Germline V CDR1 and CDR2: SGHRS, YFSETQ. The CDR3 is made up of 15 amino acids. V was cut by 4 bases and J by 0 bases, with 10 bases left in between. This CDR3 reads CASSNNVATNEKLFF. The CDR3 coding sequence is TGCGCCAGCAGCAACAACGTCGCAACTAATGAAAAACTGTTTTTT.

The chain recombines TRBV13 with TRBJ1-5; perhaps TRBD1 as D (5 bases). V lost 2 bases and J 2 bases, leaving 7 bases between the germline ends. The CDR3 is 14 amino acids. Germline values: CDR1 PRHDT, CDR2 FYEKMQ (reference sequence). CDR3 in DNA: TGTGCCAGCAGCTTATGGGGGGGCAATCAGCCCCAGCATTTT. Protein sequence: CASSLWGGNQPQHF.